This T cell receptor beta chain was recovered during a study of shared T cell receptors in the human thymus (dated by TCRdb to the early 2020s). Regarding the complete study: The study examined how self-reactive, shared T-cell receptor alpha chains are generated in the human thymus.

From its cysteine to its phenylalanine, the CDR3 spans 15 amino acids. Of the read, only the CDR3 DNA is kept; its 45 bases are in frame from base 1. Relative to germline, V is 3 bases shorter and J is 0 bases shorter, with 11 bases between their ends. Based on the germline V gene, the CDR1 and CDR2 sequences are SGHDN and FVKESK. The receptor library was made with the immunoSEQ multiplex PCR assay. The clones in this table, taken by TCRdb from immuneACCESS, are in-frame only. Not every clone is retained; where verified, under half of the shortfall comes from an unresolved V gene, and the cause of the rest is unknown. The sample table holds 500,000 to 550,000 clones, of which 78% were seen once. The leading ten clones occupy roughly 0.013% of the sample. As concerns this clone: Its specific antigen is unknown. No much larger clone is present one base from it, and per-base qualities are unavailable.

This sample also appeared in a second study, on human thymus T cells. As described in the second report: In Finland, the donors were immunologically healthy infants who were having open corrective cardiac surgery for congenital heart defects. The thymus tissue came from surgical resects taken out during corrective cardiac surgery. Usage of V and J gene segments appeared to be biased in both the thymic and the peripheral blood repertoires. According to the related research, thymic TCR repertoires were highly overlapping among unrelated individuals. The study characterized TCR alpha and beta repertoires from under 10 infant thymus samples and a few related peripheral blood samples. Donor ages ranging from roughly 6 to 250 days were recorded, and more than five male and two female infants were included in the cohort. Thymocytes were freed from the tissue by mechanical means and kept at -70 degrees C as pellets of roughly 9-30 million cells. A QIAsymphony instrument was used to extract genomic DNA from frozen cell pellets. TCRB and TCRAD loci were amplified from a standardized quantity of quality-controlled genomic DNA using the immunoSEQ multiplex PCR assay. The amplicons covered the V(D)J region and were long enough to include the CDR3 and to identify the V and J genes. The commercial immunoSEQ service was used to sequence amplicons on an Illumina platform. Primer bias and sequencing errors were corrected using previously described methods, and TCRAD and TCRB definitions followed the IMGT database. The repertoires were analysed using immunoSEQ Analyzer 3.0 and VDJTools for basic statistics, V/J segment usage, diversity estimates, rarefaction and pairwise overlap. Diversity was estimated with Chao1, ChaoE, Efron-Thisted, Shannon and inverse Simpson indices, and also on datasets down-sampled to the smallest sample. Repertoire overlap was determined by strict matching of CDR3 nucleotide sequence, V gene and J gene, and Jaccard-based multidimensional scaling clustering was applied. On average, approximately 790,000 unique TCRB clonotypes were obtained from thymus samples, compared with 70,000 to 100,000 from blood samples.

Sequencing was performed on thymocytes. The rearrangement joined TRBV14 to TRBJ1-2; TRBD1 is possibly the D segment (5 matching bases). This clonotype was obtained from a boy in the first two years of life with a congenital heart defect. Donor details come from another sample of the same person, matched by shared clones. The nucleotides read TGTGCCAGCAGCCAGGGGGGTACGACTAACTATGGCTACACCTTC. Its protein is CASSQGGTTNYGYTF. The full variable domain, completed from the reference TRBV14 and TRBJ1-2 proteins outside the CDR3, reads EAGVTQFPSHSVIEKGQTVTLRCDPISGHDNLYWYRRVMGKEIKFLLHFVKESKQDESGMPNNRFLAERTGGTYSTLKVQPAELEDSGVYFCASSQGGTTNYGYTFGSGTRLTVV.